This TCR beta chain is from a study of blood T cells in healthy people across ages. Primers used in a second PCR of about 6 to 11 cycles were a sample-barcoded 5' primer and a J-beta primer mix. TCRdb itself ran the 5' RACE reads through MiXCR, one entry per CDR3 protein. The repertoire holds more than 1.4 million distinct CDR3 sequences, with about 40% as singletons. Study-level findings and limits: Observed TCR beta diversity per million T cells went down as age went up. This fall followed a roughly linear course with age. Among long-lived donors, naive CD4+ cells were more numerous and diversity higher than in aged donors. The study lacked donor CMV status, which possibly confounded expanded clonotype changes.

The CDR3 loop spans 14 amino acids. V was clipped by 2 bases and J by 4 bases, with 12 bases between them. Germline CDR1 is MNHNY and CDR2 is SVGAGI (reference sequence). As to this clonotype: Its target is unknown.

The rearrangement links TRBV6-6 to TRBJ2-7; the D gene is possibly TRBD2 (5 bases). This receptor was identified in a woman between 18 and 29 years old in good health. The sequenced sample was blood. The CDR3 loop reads CASSYGLNNYEQYF. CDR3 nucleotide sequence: TGTGCCAGCAGTTACGGACTTAATAATTACGAGCAGTACTTC.